The clone carrying this T cell receptor (beta chain) has just a few counts. Antigen unknown. This entry comes from a study of post-analysis software for immune sequencing data. Findings and limits, study-wide: Patients with multiple sclerosis recorded significantly lower normalized Chao1 diversity than controls, the study found. Five or six TRBV segments, TRBV5-6, TRBV5-1 and TRBV20-1 among them, were found more frequent in patients than controls.

Researchers reported that TCR beta cDNA libraries carried unique molecular identifiers. The yield from roughly 1 to 10 million T cells was roughly 0.5 million cDNA molecules in total. Via MiXCR, TCRdb re-called the PCR reads, giving one row per CDR3 protein. This table has more than 350,000 distinct CDR3 sequences, 35% to 45% appearing once. From germline, CDR1 is SGHTA and CDR2 FQGNSA. CDR3 length: 15 amino acids. V lost 4 bases, J lost 7 bases, and 19 bases lay in between. Source material: blood. The source of this sequence is a girl aged 2 to 9 with multiple sclerosis. This chain uses TRBV7-2 with TRBJ1-2; maybe TRBD1 (5 bases). The CDR3 sequence is CASSSGGTARPGYTF. For the CDR3, the DNA is TGTGCCAGCAGCTCTGGCGGGACGGCTCGGCCTGGCTACACCTTC.